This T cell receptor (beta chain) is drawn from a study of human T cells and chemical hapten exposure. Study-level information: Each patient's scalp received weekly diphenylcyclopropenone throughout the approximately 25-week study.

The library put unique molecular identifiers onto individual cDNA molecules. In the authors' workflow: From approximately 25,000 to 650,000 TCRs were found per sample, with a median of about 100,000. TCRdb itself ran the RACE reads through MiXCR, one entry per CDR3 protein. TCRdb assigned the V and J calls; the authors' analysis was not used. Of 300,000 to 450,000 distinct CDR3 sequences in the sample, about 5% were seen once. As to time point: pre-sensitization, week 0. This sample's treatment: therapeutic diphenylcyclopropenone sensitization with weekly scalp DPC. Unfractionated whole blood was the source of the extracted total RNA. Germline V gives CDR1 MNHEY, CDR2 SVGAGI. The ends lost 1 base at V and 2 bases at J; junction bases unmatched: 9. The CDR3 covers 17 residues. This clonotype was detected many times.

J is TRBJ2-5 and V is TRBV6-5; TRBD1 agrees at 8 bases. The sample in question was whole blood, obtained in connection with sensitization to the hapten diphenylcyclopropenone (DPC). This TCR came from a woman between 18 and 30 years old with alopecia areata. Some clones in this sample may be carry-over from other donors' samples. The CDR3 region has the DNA TGTGCCAGCAGTTACTTGCTAGACAGGGGAGGTCAAGAGACCCAGTACTTC. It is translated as CASSYLLDRGGQETQYF.